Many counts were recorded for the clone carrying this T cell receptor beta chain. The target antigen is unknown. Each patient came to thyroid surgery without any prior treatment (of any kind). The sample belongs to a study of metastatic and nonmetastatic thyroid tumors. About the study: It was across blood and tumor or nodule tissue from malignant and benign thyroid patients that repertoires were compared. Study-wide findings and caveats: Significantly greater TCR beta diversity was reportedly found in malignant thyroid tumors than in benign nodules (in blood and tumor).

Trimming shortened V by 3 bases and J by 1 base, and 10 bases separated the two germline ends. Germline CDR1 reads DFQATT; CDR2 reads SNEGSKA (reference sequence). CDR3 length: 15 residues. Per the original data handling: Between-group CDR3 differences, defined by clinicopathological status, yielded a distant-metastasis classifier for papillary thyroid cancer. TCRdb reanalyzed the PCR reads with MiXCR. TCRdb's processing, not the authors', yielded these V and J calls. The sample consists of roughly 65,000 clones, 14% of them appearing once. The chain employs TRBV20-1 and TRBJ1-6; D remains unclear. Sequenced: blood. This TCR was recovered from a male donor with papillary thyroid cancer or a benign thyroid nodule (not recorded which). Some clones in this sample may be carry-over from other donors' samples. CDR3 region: CSARPPRSYNSPLHF. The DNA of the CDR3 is TGCAGTGCTAGGCCCCCCCGATCCTATAATTCACCCCTCCACTTT.